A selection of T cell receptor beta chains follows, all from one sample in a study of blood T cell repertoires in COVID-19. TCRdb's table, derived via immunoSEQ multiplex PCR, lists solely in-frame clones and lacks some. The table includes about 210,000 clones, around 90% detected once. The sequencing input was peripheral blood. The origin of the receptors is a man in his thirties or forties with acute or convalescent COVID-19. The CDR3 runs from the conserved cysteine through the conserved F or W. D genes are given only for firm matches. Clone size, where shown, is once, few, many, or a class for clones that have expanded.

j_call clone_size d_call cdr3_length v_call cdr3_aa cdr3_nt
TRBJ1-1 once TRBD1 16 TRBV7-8 CASSLAIRTGRTEAFF TGTGCCAGCAGCTTAGCGATTAGGACAGGGAGGACTGAAGCTTTCTTT
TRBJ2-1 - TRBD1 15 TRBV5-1 CASSSTGVGYNEQFF TGCGCCAGCAGCTCGACAGGGGTAGGATACAATGAGCAGTTCTTC
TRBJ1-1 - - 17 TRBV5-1 CASRRTAAVGMNTEAFF TGCGCCAGCAGGAGGACAGCGGCTGTGGGGATGAACACTGAAGCTTTCTTT
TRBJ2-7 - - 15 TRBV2 CASSVGRGRSYEQYF TGTGCCAGCAGTGTGGGCAGGGGCAGATCCTACGAGCAGTACTTC
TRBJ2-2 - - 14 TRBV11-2 CASTKGGGSGELFF TGTGCCAGCACCAAGGGAGGGGGGAGCGGGGAGCTGTTTTTT
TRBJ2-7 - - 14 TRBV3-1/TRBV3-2 CASSQGAISREQYF TGTGCCAGCAGCCAGGGGGCCATATCTAGAGAGCAGTACTTC
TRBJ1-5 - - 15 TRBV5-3 CARSFSRVLEQPQHF TGTGCCAGAAGCTTTAGCAGGGTGTTGGAACAGCCCCAGCATTTT
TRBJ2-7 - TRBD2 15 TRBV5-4 CASSPTSGSMYEQYF TGTGCCAGCAGCCCAACTAGCGGGAGTATGTACGAGCAGTACTTC
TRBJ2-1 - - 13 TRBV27 CASSLILSNEQFF TGTGCCAGCAGTTTAATCCTAAGCAATGAGCAGTTCTTC
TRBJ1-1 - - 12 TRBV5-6 CASSTARGEAFF TGTGCCAGCAGCACGGCCCGAGGCGAAGCTTTCTTT
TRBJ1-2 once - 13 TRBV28 CASSLDNNYGYTF TGTGCCAGCAGTTTGGACAATAACTATGGCTACACCTTC
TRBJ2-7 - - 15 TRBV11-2 CASSLVGQGSHEQYF TGTGCCAGCAGCTTAGTAGGGCAGGGTTCCCACGAGCAGTACTTC
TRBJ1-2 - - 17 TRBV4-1 CASSQDFRVQGLYGYTF TGCGCCAGCAGCCAAGATTTCCGGGTGCAGGGCCTCTATGGCTACACCTTC
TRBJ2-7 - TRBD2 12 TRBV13 CASGSGPYEQYF TGTGCCAGCGGTAGCGGGCCCTACGAGCAGTACTTC
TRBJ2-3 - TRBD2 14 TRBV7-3 CASSSGLAGGMQYF TGTGCCAGCAGCTCAGGACTAGCGGGGGGTATGCAGTATTTT
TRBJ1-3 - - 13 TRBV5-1 CASSLAGGNTIYF TGCGCCAGCAGCTTGGCGGGAGGAAACACCATATATTTT
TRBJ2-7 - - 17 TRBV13 CASSHQTGTSYTYEQYF TGTGCCAGCAGCCACCAAACCGGGACATCATACACCTACGAGCAGTACTTC
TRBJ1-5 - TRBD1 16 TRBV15 CATSREGQGSNQPQHF TGTGCCACCAGCAGAGAGGGACAGGGGAGCAATCAGCCCCAGCATTTT
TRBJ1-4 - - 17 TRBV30 CALSMQGIGATNEKLFF TGTGCCTTGAGTATGCAGGGGATCGGTGCAACTAATGAAAAACTGTTTTTT
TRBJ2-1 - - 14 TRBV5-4 CASSRRGGPHEQFF TGTGCCAGCAGTAGGAGGGGGGGCCCCCATGAGCAGTTCTTC
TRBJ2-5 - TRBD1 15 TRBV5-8 CASSGGTGQQETQYF TGTGCCAGCAGCGGGGGGACAGGCCAACAAGAGACCCAGTACTTC
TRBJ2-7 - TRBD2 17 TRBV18 CASSPAFLSSGINEQYF TGTGCCAGCTCACCAGCGTTCTTGTCTAGCGGGATAAACGAGCAGTACTTC
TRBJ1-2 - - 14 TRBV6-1 CASSEIHSIYGYTF TGTGCCAGCAGTGAAATTCACTCCATCTATGGCTACACCTTC
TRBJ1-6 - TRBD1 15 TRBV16 CASSQRTGGFSPLHF TGTGCCAGCAGCCAAAGGACAGGGGGGTTCTCACCCCTCCACTTT
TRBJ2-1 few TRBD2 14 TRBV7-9 CASTASGSRPEQFF TGTGCCAGCACCGCGAGCGGGAGTAGGCCTGAGCAGTTCTTC
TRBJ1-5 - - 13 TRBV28 CASHHGFNQPQHF TGTGCCAGCCACCATGGCTTCAATCAGCCCCAGCATTTT
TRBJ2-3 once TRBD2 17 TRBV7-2 CASSLARAGGPVDTQYF TGTGCCAGCAGCTTAGCGCGGGCGGGAGGGCCTGTAGATACGCAGTATTTT
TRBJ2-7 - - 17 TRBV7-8 CASSLAEGRLSSYEQYF TGTGCCAGCAGCTTAGCGGAAGGTAGACTTAGCTCCTACGAGCAGTACTTC
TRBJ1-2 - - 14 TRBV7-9 CASSFGLLSGGYTF TGTGCCAGCAGCTTCGGACTTTTATCGGGGGGCTACACCTTC
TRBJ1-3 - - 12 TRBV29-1 CSVGGSGNTIYF TGCAGCGTCGGAGGTTCTGGAAACACCATATATTTT
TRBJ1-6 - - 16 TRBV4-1 CASSQELAGLNSPLHF TGCGCCAGCAGCCAAGAACTAGCAGGGTTGAATTCACCCCTCCACTTT
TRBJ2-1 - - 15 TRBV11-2 CASSPLLRRVGEQFF TGTGCCAGCAGCCCCCTCCTTAGGCGGGTCGGTGAGCAGTTCTTC
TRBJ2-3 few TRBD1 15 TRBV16 CASSPRQGAADTQYF TGTGCCAGCAGCCCTCGACAGGGGGCCGCAGATACGCAGTATTTT
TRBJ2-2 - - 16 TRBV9 CASSVGSGTRTGELFF TGTGCCAGCAGCGTAGGTTCAGGCACCCGCACCGGGGAGCTGTTTTTT
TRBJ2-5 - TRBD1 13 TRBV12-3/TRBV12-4 CASSSDRGETQYF TGTGCCAGCAGTTCGGACAGGGGGGAGACCCAGTACTTC
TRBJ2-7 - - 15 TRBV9 CASSVGDGGSYEQYF TGTGCCAGCAGCGTGGGGGACGGAGGGTCCTACGAGCAGTACTTC
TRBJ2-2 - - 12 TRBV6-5 CASSRVTGELFF TGTGCCAGCAGTCGAGTCACCGGGGAGCTGTTTTTT
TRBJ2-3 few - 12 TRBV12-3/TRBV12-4 CASSLLRDTQYF TGTGCCAGCAGTCTTCTTCGAGATACGCAGTATTTT
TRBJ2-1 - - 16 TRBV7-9 CASSRRSGTEHNEQFF TGTGCCAGCAGCCGCAGGTCGGGGACTGAGCACAATGAGCAGTTCTTC
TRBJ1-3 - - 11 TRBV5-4 CASSSGNTIYF TGTGCCAGCAGCTCGGGTAACACCATATATTTT
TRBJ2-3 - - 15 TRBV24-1 CATSEETRDTDTQYF TGTGCCACCAGTGAGGAGACTAGGGACACAGATACGCAGTATTTT
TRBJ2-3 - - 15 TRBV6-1 CASSEIGGPRITQYF TGTGCCAGCAGTGAAATCGGCGGGCCAAGGATAACGCAGTATTTT
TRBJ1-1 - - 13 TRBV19 CASNLGGNTEAFF TGTGCCAGTAACCTAGGGGGGAACACTGAAGCTTTCTTT
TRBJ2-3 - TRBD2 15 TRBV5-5 CASSLWRGGSDTQYF TGTGCCAGCAGCTTGTGGCGGGGGGGATCAGATACGCAGTATTTT
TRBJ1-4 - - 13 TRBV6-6 CASSGGSNEKLFF TGTGCCAGCAGCGGAGGGTCTAATGAAAAACTGTTTTTT